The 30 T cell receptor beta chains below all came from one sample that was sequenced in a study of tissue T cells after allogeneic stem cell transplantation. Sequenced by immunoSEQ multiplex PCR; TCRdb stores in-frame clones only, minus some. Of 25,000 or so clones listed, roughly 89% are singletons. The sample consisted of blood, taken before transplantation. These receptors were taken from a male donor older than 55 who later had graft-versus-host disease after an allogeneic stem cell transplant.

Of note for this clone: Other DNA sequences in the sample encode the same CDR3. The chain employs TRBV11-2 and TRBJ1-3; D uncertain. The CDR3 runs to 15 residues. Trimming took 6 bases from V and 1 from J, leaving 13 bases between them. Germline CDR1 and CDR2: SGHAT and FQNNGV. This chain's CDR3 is CASSQDWLSGNTIYF. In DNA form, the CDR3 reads TGTGCCAGCAGTCAAGACTGGTTATCTGGAAACACCATATATTTT.

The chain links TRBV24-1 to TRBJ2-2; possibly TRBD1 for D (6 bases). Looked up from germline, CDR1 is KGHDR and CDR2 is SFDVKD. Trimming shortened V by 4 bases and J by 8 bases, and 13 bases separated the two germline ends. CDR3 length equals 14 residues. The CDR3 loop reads CATSERQVPGELFF. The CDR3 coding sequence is TGTGCCACCAGTGAAAGACAGGTTCCAGGGGAGCTGTTTTTT.

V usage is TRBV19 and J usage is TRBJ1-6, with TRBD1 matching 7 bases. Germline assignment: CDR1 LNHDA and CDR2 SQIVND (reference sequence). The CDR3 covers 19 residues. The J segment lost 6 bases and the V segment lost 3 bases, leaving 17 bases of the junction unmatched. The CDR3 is CASSILLTGTERRNSPLHF. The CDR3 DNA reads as TGTGCCAGTAGTATTCTCTTAACAGGGACAGAAAGGCGTAATTCACCCCTCCACTTT.

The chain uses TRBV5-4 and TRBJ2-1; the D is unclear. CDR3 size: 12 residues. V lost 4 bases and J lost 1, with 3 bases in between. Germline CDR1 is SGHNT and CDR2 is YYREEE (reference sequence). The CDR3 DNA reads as TGTGCCAGCAGCCTATCCTACAATGAGCAGTTCTTC. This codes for CASSLSYNEQFF.

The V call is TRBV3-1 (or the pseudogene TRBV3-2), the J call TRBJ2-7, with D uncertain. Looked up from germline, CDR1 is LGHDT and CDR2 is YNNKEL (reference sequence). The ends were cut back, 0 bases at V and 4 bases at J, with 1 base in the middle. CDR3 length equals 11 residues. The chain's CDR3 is CASSQEYEQYF. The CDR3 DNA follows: TGTGCCAGCAGCCAAGAGTACGAGCAGTACTTC.

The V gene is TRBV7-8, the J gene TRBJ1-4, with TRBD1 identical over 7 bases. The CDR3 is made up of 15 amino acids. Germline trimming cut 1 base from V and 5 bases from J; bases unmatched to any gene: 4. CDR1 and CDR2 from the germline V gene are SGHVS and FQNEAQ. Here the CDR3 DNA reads TGTGCCAGCAGCTTAGGGGGACAGTCGAATGAAAAACTGTTTTTT. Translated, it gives CASSLGGQSNEKLFF.

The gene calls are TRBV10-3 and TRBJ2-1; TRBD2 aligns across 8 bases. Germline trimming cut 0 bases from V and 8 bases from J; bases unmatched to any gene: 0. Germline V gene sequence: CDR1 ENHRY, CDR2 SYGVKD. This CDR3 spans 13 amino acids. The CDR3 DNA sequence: TGTGCCATCAGTGAGTCCGGGGGGGATGAGCAGTTCTTC. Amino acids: CAISESGGDEQFF.

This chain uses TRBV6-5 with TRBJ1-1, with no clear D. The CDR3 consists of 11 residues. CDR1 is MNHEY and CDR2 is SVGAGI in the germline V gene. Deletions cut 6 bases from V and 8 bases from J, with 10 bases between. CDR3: CASREVEEAFF. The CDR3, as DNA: TGTGCCAGCAGAGAGGTCGAGGAAGCTTTCTTT.

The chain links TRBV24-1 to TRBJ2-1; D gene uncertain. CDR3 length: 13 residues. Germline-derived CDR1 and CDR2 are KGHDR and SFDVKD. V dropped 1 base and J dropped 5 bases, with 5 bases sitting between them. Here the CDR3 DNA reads TGTGCCACCAGTGATTTTAAGAACAATGAGCAGTTCTTC. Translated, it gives CATSDFKNNEQFF.

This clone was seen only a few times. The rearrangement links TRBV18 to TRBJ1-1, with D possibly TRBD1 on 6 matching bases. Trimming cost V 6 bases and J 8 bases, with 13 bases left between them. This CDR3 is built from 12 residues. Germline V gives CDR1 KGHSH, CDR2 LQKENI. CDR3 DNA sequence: TGTGCCAGCTCCGATGGGGGCCGAGAAGCTTTCTTT. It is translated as CASSDGGREAFF.

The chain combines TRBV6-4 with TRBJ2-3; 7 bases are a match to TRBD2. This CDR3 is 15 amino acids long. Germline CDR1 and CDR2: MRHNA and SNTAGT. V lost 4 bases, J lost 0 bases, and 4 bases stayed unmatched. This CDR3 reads CASSVAGYSTDTQYF. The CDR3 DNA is TGTGCCAGCAGTGTAGCGGGTTATAGCACAGATACGCAGTATTTT.

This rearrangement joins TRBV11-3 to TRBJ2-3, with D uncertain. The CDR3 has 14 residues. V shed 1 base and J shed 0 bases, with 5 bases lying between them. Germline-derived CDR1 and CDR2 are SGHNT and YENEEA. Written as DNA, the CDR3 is TGTGCCAGCAGCTTAGGAGCCAGCACAGATACGCAGTATTTT. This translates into CASSLGASTDTQYF.

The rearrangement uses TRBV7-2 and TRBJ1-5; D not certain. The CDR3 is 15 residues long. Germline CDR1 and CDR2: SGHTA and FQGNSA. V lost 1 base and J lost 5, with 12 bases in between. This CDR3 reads CASSLVTGRDQPQHF. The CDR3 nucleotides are TGTGCCAGCAGCTTAGTGACGGGGAGGGATCAGCCCCAGCATTTT. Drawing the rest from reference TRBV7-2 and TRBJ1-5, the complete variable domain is GAGVSQSPSNKVTEKGKDVELRCDPISGHTALYWYRQSLGQGLEFLIYFQGNSAPDKSGLPSDRFSAERTGGSVSTLTIQRTQQEDSAVYLCASSLVTGRDQPQHFGDGTRLSIL.

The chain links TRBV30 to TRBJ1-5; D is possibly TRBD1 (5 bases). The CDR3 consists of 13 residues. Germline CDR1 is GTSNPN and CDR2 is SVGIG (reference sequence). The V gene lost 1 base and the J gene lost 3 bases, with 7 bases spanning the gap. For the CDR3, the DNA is TGTGCCTGGAGTGGGGGACCCAATCAGCCCCAGCATTTT. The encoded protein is CAWSGGPNQPQHF.

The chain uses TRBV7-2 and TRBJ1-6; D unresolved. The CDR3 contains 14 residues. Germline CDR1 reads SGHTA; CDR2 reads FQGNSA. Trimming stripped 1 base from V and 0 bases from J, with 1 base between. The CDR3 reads CASSLDSYNSPLHF. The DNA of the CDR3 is TGTGCCAGCAGCTTAGACTCCTATAATTCACCCCTCCACTTT. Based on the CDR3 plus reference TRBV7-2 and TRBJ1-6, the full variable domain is GAGVSQSPSNKVTEKGKDVELRCDPISGHTALYWYRQSLGQGLEFLIYFQGNSAPDKSGLPSDRFSAERTGGSVSTLTIQRTQQEDSAVYLCASSLDSYNSPLHFGNGTRLTVT.

The CDR3 nucleotides are TGTGCCAGCACCACTTCTGGGGCCAACGTCCTGACTTTC. Its translation: CASTTSGANVLTF. The V call is TRBV7-9, the J call TRBJ2-6; no definite D call. Germline V gene data show CDR1 as SEHNR and CDR2 as FQNEAQ (reference sequence). V lost 7 bases and J 1 base, leaving 5 bases between the germline ends. The CDR3 has 13 amino acids.

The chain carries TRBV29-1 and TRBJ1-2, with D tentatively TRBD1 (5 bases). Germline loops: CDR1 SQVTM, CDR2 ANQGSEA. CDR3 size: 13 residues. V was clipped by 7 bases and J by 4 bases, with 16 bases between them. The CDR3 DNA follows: TGCAGCGCTGGGGACCGACGATTCTATGGCTACACCTTC. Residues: CSAGDRRFYGYTF.

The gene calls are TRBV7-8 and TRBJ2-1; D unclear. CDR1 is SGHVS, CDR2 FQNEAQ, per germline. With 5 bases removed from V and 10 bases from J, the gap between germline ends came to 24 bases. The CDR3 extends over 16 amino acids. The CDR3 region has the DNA TGTGCCAGCAGCAGCAAAGGTCGGATAACGGATCGGGAGCAGTTCTTC. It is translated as CASSSKGRITDREQFF.

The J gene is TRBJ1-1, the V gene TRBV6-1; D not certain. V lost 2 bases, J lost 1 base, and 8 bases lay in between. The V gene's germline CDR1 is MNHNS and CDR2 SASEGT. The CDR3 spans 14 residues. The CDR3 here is CASSESRGNTEAFF. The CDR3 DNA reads TGTGCCAGCAGTGAATCACGGGGGAACACTGAAGCTTTCTTT.

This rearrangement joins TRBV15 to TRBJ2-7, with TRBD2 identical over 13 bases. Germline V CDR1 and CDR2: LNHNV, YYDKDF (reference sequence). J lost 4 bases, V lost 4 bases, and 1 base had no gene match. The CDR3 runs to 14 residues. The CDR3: CATSTGLAGYEQYF. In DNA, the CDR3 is TGTGCCACCAGCACGGGACTAGCGGGGTACGAGCAGTACTTC. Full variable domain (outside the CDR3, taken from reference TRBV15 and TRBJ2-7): DAMVIQNPRYQVTQFGKPVTLSCSQTLNHNVMYWYQQKSSQAPKLLFHYYDKDFNNEADTPDNFQSRRPNTSFCFLDIRSPGLGDTAMYLCATSTGLAGYEQYFGPGTRLTVT.

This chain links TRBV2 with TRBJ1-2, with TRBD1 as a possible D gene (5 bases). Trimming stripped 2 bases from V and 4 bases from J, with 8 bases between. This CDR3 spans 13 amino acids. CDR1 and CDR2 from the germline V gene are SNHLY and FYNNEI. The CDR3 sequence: CASSERGTYGYTF. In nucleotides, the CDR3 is TGTGCCAGCAGTGAACGGGGGACCTATGGCTACACCTTC.

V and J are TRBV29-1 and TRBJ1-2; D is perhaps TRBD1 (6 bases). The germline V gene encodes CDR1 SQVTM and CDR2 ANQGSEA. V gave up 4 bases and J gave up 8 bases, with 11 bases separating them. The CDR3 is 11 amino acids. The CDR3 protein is CSVVIGGGYTF. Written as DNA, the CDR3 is TGCAGCGTTGTTATTGGGGGCGGCTACACCTTC.

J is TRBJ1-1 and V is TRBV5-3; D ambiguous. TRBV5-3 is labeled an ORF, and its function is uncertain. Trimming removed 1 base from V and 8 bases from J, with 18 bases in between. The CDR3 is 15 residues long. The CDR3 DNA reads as TGTGCCAGAAGCTTGAGGCAGACACGGCCCTGGGAAGCTTTCTTT. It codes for CARSLRQTRPWEAFF.

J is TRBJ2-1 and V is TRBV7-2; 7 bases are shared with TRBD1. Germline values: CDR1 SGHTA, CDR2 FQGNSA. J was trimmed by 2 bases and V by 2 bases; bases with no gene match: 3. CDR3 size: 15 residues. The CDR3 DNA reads TGTGCCAGCAGCTTACAGGGGGTGGCCTACAATGAGCAGTTCTTC. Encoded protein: CASSLQGVAYNEQFF.

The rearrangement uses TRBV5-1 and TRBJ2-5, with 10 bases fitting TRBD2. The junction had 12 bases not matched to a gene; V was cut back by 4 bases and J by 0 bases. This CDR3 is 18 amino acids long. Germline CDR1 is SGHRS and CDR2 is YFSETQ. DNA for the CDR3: TGCGCCAGCAGCCCCGGGAGTAGCGGGAGGCCCCACCAAGAGACCCAGTACTTC. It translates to CASSPGSSGRPHQETQYF.

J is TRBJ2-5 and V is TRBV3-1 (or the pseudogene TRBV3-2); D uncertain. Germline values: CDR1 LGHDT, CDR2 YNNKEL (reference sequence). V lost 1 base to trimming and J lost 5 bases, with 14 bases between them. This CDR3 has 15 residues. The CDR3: CASSQGRSSGETQYF. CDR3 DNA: TGTGCCAGCAGCCAAGGTCGGTCCTCCGGGGAGACCCAGTACTTC.

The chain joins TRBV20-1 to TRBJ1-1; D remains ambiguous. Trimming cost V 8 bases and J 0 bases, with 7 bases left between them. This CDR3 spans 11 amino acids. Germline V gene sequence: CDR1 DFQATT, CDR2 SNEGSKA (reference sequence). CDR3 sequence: CSRLMNTEAFF. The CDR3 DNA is TGCAGTCGACTAATGAACACTGAAGCTTTCTTT.

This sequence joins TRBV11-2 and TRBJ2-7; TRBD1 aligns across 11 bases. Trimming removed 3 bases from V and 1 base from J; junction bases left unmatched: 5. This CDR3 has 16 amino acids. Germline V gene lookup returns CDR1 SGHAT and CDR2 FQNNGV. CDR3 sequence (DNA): TGTGCCAGCAGCTTGGGACAGGGGGTCATTTCCTACGAGCAGTACTTC. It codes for CASSLGQGVISYEQYF.

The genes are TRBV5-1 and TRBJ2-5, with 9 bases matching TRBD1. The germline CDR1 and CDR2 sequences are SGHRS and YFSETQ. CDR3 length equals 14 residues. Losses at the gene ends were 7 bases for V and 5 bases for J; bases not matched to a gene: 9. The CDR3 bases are TGCGCCAGCGGGGATCACAGGGGGCCGGAGACCCAGTACTTC. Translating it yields CASGDHRGPETQYF. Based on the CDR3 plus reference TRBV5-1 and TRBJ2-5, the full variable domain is KAGVTQTPRYLIKTRGQQVTLSCSPISGHRSVSWYQQTPGQGLQFLFEYFSETQRNKGNFPGRFSGRQFSNSRSEMNVSTLELGDSALYLCASGDHRGPETQYFGPGTRLLVL.

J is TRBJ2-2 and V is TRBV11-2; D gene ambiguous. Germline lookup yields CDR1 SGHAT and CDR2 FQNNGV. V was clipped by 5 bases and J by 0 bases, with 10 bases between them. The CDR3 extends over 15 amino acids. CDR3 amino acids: CASSRPFANTGELFF. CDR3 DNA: TGTGCCAGCAGCCGACCGTTCGCGAACACCGGGGAGCTGTTTTTT.